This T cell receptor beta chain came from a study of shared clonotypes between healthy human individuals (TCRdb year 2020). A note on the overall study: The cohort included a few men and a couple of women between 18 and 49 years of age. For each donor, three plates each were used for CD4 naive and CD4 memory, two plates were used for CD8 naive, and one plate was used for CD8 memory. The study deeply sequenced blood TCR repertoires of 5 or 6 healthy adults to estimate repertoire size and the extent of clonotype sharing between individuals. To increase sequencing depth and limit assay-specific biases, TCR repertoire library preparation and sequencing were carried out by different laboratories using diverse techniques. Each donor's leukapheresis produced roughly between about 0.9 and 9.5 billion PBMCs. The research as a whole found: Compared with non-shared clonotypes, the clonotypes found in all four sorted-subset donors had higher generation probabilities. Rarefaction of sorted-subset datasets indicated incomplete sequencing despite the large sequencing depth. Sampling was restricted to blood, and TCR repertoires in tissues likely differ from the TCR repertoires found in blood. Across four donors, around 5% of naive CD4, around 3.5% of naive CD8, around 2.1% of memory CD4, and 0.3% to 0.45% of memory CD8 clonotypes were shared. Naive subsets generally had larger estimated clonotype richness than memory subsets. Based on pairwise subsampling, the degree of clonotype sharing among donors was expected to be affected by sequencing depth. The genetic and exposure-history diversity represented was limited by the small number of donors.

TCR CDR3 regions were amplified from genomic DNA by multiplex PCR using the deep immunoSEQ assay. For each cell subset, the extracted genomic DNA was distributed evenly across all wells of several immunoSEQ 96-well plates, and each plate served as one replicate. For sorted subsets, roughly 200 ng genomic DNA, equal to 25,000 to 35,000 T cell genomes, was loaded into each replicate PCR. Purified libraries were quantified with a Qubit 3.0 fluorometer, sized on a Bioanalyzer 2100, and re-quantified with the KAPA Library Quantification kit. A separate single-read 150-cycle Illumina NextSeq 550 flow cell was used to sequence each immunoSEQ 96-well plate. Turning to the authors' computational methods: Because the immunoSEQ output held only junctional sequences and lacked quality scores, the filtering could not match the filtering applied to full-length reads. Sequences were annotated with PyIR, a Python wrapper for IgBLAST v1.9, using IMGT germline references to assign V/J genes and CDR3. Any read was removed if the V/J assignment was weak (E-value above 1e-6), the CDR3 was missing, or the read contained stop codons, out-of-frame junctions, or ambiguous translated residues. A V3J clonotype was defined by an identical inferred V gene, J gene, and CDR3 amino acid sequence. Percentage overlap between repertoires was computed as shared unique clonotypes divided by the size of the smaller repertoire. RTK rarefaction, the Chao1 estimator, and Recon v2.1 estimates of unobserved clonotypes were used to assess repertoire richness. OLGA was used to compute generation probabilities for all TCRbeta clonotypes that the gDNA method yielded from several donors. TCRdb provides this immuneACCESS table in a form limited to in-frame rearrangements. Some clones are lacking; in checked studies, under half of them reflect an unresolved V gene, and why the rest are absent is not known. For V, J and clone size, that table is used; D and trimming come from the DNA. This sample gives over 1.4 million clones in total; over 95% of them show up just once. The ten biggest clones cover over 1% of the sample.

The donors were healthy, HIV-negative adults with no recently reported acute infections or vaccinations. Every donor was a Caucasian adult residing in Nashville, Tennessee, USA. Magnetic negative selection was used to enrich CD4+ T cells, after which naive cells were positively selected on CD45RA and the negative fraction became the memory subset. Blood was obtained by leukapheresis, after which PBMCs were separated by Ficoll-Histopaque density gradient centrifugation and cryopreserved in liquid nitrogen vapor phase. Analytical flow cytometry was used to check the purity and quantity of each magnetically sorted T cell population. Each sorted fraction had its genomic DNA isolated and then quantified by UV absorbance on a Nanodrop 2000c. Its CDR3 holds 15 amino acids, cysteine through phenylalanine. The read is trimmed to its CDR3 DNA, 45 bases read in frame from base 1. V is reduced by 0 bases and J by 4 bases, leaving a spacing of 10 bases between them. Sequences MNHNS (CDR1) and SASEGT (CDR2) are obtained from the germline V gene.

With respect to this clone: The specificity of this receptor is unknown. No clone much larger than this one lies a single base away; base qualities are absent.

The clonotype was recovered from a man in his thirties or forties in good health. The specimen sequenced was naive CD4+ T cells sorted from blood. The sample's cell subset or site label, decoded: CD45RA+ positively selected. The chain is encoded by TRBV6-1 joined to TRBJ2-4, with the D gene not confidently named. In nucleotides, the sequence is TGTGCCAGCAGTGAAGCGTACATTCCGAAAAACATTCAGTACTTC. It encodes CASSEAYIPKNIQYF.